The following is a TCR beta chain sequence with its context. The method was immunoSEQ multiplex PCR; TCRdb's version includes in-frame clones alone and lacks a portion of them. The table includes 1,500,000 or so clones, 98% detected once. V lost 0 bases and J 5 bases, leaving 11 bases between the germline ends. This CDR3 is built from 15 residues. Germline CDR1 SGDLS, CDR2 YYNGEE. This sample stems from a study of shared clonotypes between healthy human individuals. The rearrangement links TRBV9 to TRBJ2-2; D perhaps matches TRBD2 (5 bases). The TCR comes from a man younger than 45 in good health. The sample consisted of naive CD4+ T cells sorted from blood. As for subset: CD45RA+ positively selected. The CDR3 reads CASSVGGSGTGELFF. CDR3 DNA: TGTGCCAGCAGCGTAGGTGGGAGTGGTACCGGGGAGCTGTTTTTT. The full variable domain, in which reference TRBV9 and TRBJ2-2 provide the parts outside the CDR3, is DSGVTQTPKHLITATGQRVTLRCSPRSGDLSVYWYQQSLDQGLQFLIQYYNGEERAKGNILERFSAQQFPDLHSELNLSSLELGDSALYFCASSVGGSGTGELFFGEGSRLTVL.